The clone carrying this TCR beta chain was counted a single time. This entry is derived from a study of blood T cell repertoires in COVID-19. Study-level information: The study drew acute and convalescent COVID-19 samples from the United States, Italy and Spain. PBMCs, B-cell-depleted T cells, or T cells were the source of the cDNA or gDNA that made up the material.

CDR3 length: 14 residues. V gave up 4 bases and J gave up 5 bases; unmatched junction bases: 6. The germline V gene has CDR1 MGHRA and CDR2 YSYEKL. Participants' own reports of clinical history determined their cohort assignment. In the source study's methods: It was from reference gene primer amplification that nucleated cell counts were estimated. Method: immunoSEQ multiplex PCR; TCRdb's copy keeps in-frame clones and lacks some. V and J calls and clone size are given by that table; D and trimming were obtained from the DNA. The table shows 150,000 to 200,000 clones, with about 77% occurring only once.

The V gene is TRBV4-1, the J gene TRBJ1-2, with TRBD1 matching over 8 bases. The source of this sequence is a woman aged 45-60 years with acute COVID-19. What was sequenced was PBMCs or T cells enriched from blood (not recorded which). This chain's CDR3 is CASSLGTGDYGYTF. The CDR3 DNA follows: TGCGCCAGCAGCCTTGGGACAGGAGATTATGGCTACACCTTC.